These T cell receptor beta chains were read from a single sample in a study of cytomegalovirus exposure and HLA in healthy donors. Clones were read by immunoSEQ multiplex PCR, and TCRdb kept only the in-frame ones, dropping some. In total, the table holds under 150,000 clones. Sequenced: PBMCs. These TCRs come from a woman in her thirties or forties in good health and CMV-seronegative. The CDR3 runs from the conserved cysteine through the conserved F or W. D genes are given only for firm matches.

J,V,length,D,DNA,CDR3
TRBJ2-2,TRBV19,18,-,TGTGCCAGTAGTGCCTCCGTGGGAGGGGGGAGGAACACCGGGGAGCTGTTTTTT,CASSASVGGGRNTGELFF
TRBJ1-5,TRBV19,16,-,TGTGCCAGTAGTATACCCCCGGGAGATAGCAATCAGCCCCAGCATTTT,CASSIPPGDSNQPQHF
TRBJ2-7,TRBV18,16,TRBD1,TGTGCCAGCTCACCCCCCGGACAGGGCTCACCCTACGAGCAGTACTTC,CASSPPGQGSPYEQYF
TRBJ2-1,TRBV7-2,16,TRBD1,TGTGCCAGCAGCTTAGCCACAGGGGCACGAAGGAATGAGCAGTTCTTC,CASSLATGARRNEQFF
TRBJ2-1,TRBV7-2,17,-,TGTGCCAGCAGCTTAGCCGGGATCTCGAGCTCCTACAATGAGCAGTTCTTC,CASSLAGISSSYNEQFF
TRBJ2-3,TRBV4-2,18,TRBD2,TGTGCCAGCAGCCCCTGGGCGACTAGCGGGGATCAGCAAGATACGCAGTATTTT,CASSPWATSGDQQDTQYF
TRBJ2-5,TRBV19,15,TRBD1,TGTGCCAGTAGGAGATCCGGGACAGGGGTGGGGACCCAGTACTTC,CASRRSGTGVGTQYF
TRBJ1-2,TRBV4-2,14,-,TGTGCCAGCAGCCAAGAGGCAGTTAACTATGGCTACACCTTC,CASSQEAVNYGYTF
TRBJ1-2,TRBV7-3,14,TRBD1,TGTGCCAGCAGTGACGGACAGGGGGTGGGTGGCTACACCTTC,CASSDGQGVGGYTF
TRBJ2-2,TRBV7-2,14,TRBD2,TGTGCCAGCAGCCGGGGGGGCCGCACCGGGGAGCTGTTTTTT,CASSRGGRTGELFF